Included here is one T cell receptor beta chain sequence, with context. Its specificity is not known. Primers: 60 Vbeta forward and 13 Jbeta reverse. As processed by the authors: A later analysis counted about 80 million unique TCR beta chains, about 10 million shared. Method: immunoSEQ multiplex PCR; TCRdb's copy keeps in-frame clones and lacks some. The DNA gave D and trimming, while V, J and clone size come from that table. The sample carries more than 65,000 clones, about 73% recorded once. This sample was taken from a study of cytomegalovirus exposure and HLA in healthy donors. Broader study findings: Productive rates of about 90% or about 30% were seen for most TCR beta V segments in an earlier analysis. TCR beta sequences reportedly predicted the HLA-A and HLA-B alleles of most subjects accurately. Fewer N-insertions than the approximately 700-donor mean were reportedly shown by an Asian-associated ancestry cluster in a later analysis.

The germline gives CDR1 SNHLY, CDR2 FYNNEI. The CDR3 length is 15 residues. V was clipped by 7 bases and J by 6 bases, with 18 bases between them. This TCR came from a woman aged 60 to 75 in good health and CMV-seropositive. The sample comprised PBMCs. The chain has TRBV2 and TRBJ1-4; D might be TRBD1 (5 bases). CDR3 nucleotides: TGTGCCAGCACCGAGGGCCGGGAGGGGTATGAAAAACTGTTTTTT. Translation: CASTEGREGYEKLFF.